Listed here are 26 T cell receptor beta chains from one sample, sequenced in a study of neurological immune-mediated disorders (dated by TCRdb to the late 2010s). In the paper's terms, the time point label means: longitudinal time-point 3. Library creation used 5' RACE. Sequencing instrument: Illumina HiSeq 2500. TCRdb reran the public reads through fastp at Q25 and MiXCR, keeping productive beta chains. Rows matching on CDR3 protein sequence are summarized as one entry with the most common DNA and genes. The sample yields more than 40,000 distinct CDR3 sequences; over 9.5% were counted once. The ten largest clones add up to around 10% of the sample. What was sequenced was PBMCs. The receptors stem from a male donor with HTLV-1-associated myelopathy (HAM/TSP).

This clonotype was picked up many times. This rearrangement joins TRBV4-2 to TRBJ2-1; weak D call: TRBD2 (5 bases). Per germline, CDR1 LGHNA and CDR2 YNFKEQ. The V gene lost 1 base and the J gene lost 10 bases, with 14 bases spanning the gap. CDR3 length: 14 amino acids. CDR3 sequence (DNA): TGTGCCAGCAGCCAAGTTAGCGAGGGCGGGGAGCAGTTCTTC. Encoded protein: CASSQVSEGGEQFF.

In its sample, this clonotype was seen many times. In DNA, the CDR3 is TGTGCCAGCAGTTACCGGGGGGGCACTGAAGCTTTCTTT. Translated, it gives CASSYRGGTEAFF. V is TRBV6-5 and J is TRBJ1-1; D may be TRBD1 (5 bases). The CDR3 is 13 residues long. Trimming stripped 2 bases from V and 4 bases from J, with 8 bases between. The germline V gene encodes CDR1 MNHEY and CDR2 SVGAGI.

This clonotype has at least ten counts. The chain has TRBV20-1 and TRBJ2-7, with D possibly being TRBD1 or TRBD2 (6 bases each). Germline CDR1 is DFQATT and CDR2 is SNEGSKA (reference sequence). The CDR3 is 13 amino acids. Trimming shortened V by 4 bases and J by 1 base, and 11 bases separated the two germline ends. The DNA for the CDR3 is TGCAGTGCTAAGGGGGGCCTATCCTACGAGCAGTACTTC. The encoded protein is CSAKGGLSYEQYF.

As for this clonotype: The junction shows a germline mismatch at one end, possibly a read error. V and J are TRBV12-3 or TRBV12-4 and TRBJ2-5; no definite D call. The CDR3 runs to 12 residues. The CDR3 spells CANSFAEETQYF. The CDR3 region has the DNA TGCGCCAACAGTTTTGCGGAAGAGACCCAGTACTTC.

This clonotype showed up just a few times. The gene calls are TRBV5-1 and TRBJ2-1; possibly TRBD1 or TRBD2 for D (6 bases each). In germline, CDR1 is SGHRS, CDR2 YFSETQ. Trimming left V 4 bases short and J 8 bases short, with 19 bases between. The CDR3 loop spans 15 amino acids. The CDR3: CASSQAGWGLDEQFF. CDR3 coding DNA: TGCGCCAGCAGCCAGGCGGGATGGGGGCTCGATGAGCAGTTCTTC. Full variable domain (outside the CDR3, taken from reference TRBV5-1 and TRBJ2-1): KAGVTQTPRYLIKTRGQQVTLSCSPISGHRSVSWYQQTPGQGLQFLFEYFSETQRNKGNFPGRFSGRQFSNSRSEMNVSTLELGDSALYLCASSQAGWGLDEQFFGPGTRLTVL.

This clonotype has a count of ten or more. This rearrangement joins TRBV4-3 to TRBJ2-6; no reliable D call. Trimming left V 1 base short and J 0 bases short, with 4 bases between. Germline V gene lookup returns CDR1 LGHNA and CDR2 YSLEER. The CDR3 consists of 15 residues. This chain's CDR3 is CASSQAASGANVLTF. Written as DNA, the CDR3 is TGCGCCAGCAGCCAAGCCGCCTCTGGGGCCAACGTCCTGACTTTC.

Of note for this clonotype: The junction does not match germline at one end; this may be a read error. The rearrangement joins TRBV28 to TRBJ2-3; possibly TRBD2 for D (6 bases). The CDR3 consists of 15 residues. The germline gives CDR1 MDHEN, CDR2 SYDVKM. In DNA, the CDR3 is TGTGCCAGCAGTGGTAGCGGTTTTCGCACAAATACGCAGTATTTT. It translates to CASSGSGFRTNTQYF.

The rearrangement links TRBV7-2 to TRBJ1-2, with 8 bases aligning to TRBD1. V lost 5 bases and J lost 4; bases outside the gene matches: 9. CDR3 length: 15 amino acids. Germline V gene lookup returns CDR1 SGHTA and CDR2 FQGNSA. The CDR3 DNA reads TGTGCCAGCAGCCAATACAGGGGGGTGACCTATGGCTACACCTTC. Protein: CASSQYRGVTYGYTF.

This clonotype was seen repeatedly, ten times or more. This sequence joins TRBV6-5 and TRBJ2-3; D ambiguous. This CDR3 has 12 amino acids. V gave up 4 bases and J gave up 7 bases, with 9 bases separating them. From germline, CDR1 is MNHEY and CDR2 SVGAGI. The CDR3 loop is CASSSGSYTQYF. The DNA for the CDR3 is TGTGCCAGCAGTTCTGGGTCGTATACGCAGTATTTT.

Concerning this clonotype: A read error may explain this, as a much larger clone is one base away. The J gene is TRBJ1-5, the V gene TRBV5-1; D remains unclear. CDR1 and CDR2 from the germline V gene are SGHRS and YFSETQ. The CDR3 runs to 13 residues. Trimming took 3 bases from V and 5 from J, leaving 9 bases between them. Here the CDR3 reads CASSSDHDQPQHF. CDR3 nucleotides: TGCGCCAGCAGCTCGGACCATGATCAGCCCCAGCATTTT.

The table lists this clonotype with a few counts. The chain uses TRBV12-3 or TRBV12-4 and TRBJ1-2; D not resolved. CDR3 length equals 13 residues. Trimming left V 3 bases short and J 6 bases short, with 11 bases between. CDR3: CASSLAGSDGYTF. In nucleotides, the CDR3 is TGTGCCAGCAGTTTGGCCGGGTCTGATGGCTACACCTTC.

This clonotype was seen a handful of times. The V call is TRBV7-6, the J call TRBJ2-5, with 8 bases fitting TRBD2. CDR3 size: 15 residues. V lost 1 base, J lost 6 bases, and 7 bases stayed unmatched. Germline values: CDR1 SGHVS, CDR2 FNYEAQ. The CDR3 loop is CASSLDPERGKTQYF. The CDR3 DNA follows: TGTGCCAGCAGCTTAGACCCTGAGCGGGGGAAGACCCAGTACTTC.

This clonotype was seen many times. The V gene is TRBV5-6, the J gene TRBJ2-4, with D tentatively TRBD2 (5 bases). Trimming removed 5 bases at V and 3 bases at J, with 15 bases between. The CDR3 totals 15 residues. Per the germline V gene, CDR1 is SGHDT and CDR2 is YYEEEE. The DNA for the CDR3 is TGTGCCAGCAGACGACGTCTGGAGGTCAAAAACATTCAGTACTTC. Protein: CASRRRLEVKNIQYF.

This clonotype was observed many times. The V call is TRBV6-1, the J call TRBJ1-4, with 10 positions matching TRBD1. Per germline, CDR1 MNHNS and CDR2 SASEGT. The V and J ends lost 3 bases and 3 bases, in that order; junction bases with no gene match: 7. The CDR3 has 17 amino acids. CDR3: CASSESGQGVANEKLFF. The CDR3 region has the DNA TGTGCCAGCAGTGAGAGCGGACAGGGGGTCGCTAATGAAAAACTGTTTTTT.

This clonotype has ten or more counts. This chain joins TRBV9 and TRBJ2-5, with TRBD2 identical over 7 bases. V lost 0 bases and J lost 2; bases outside the gene matches: 7. The CDR3 is made up of 16 amino acids. Germline V gene lookup returns CDR1 SGDLS and CDR2 YYNGEE. The CDR3 DNA is TGTGCCAGCAGCGTAGGGCCAGCGGGGCGACAAGAGACCCAGTACTTC. Translating gives CASSVGPAGRQETQYF.

This clonotype came up many times. The rearrangement uses TRBV2 and TRBJ2-3; D is possibly TRBD1 (5 bases). The CDR3 sequence is 12 residues long. V was pared by 2 bases and J by 5 bases, with 5 bases between. In germline, CDR1 is SNHLY, CDR2 FYNNEI. CDR3 nucleotide sequence: TGTGCCAGCAGTGAACAGGGAGATACGCAGTATTTT. Residues: CASSEQGDTQYF.

This clonotype has a count of ten or more. V is TRBV20-1 and J is TRBJ2-3; D possibly corresponds to TRBD2 (7 bases). Germline-derived CDR1 and CDR2 are DFQATT and SNEGSKA (reference sequence). V was trimmed by 0 bases and J by 1 base, leaving 14 bases between them. The CDR3 covers 16 residues. The chain's CDR3 is CSAREWGGFGTDTQYF. CDR3 sequence (DNA): TGCAGTGCTAGAGAGTGGGGGGGCTTTGGCACAGATACGCAGTATTTT.

This clonotype has a count of ten or more. The V call is TRBV9, the J call TRBJ2-3, with 7 bases identical to TRBD1. The CDR3 has 14 residues. J lost 2 bases, V lost 7 bases, and 7 bases had no gene match. CDR1 and CDR2 (germline): SGDLS, YYNGEE. CDR3 nucleotide sequence: TGTGCCAGCCGTCCGGGACAGAACACAGATACGCAGTATTTT. This encodes CASRPGQNTDTQYF. Together with reference TRBV9 and TRBJ2-3, the CDR3 gives the full variable domain: DSGVTQTPKHLITATGQRVTLRCSPRSGDLSVYWYQQSLDQGLQFLIQYYNGEERAKGNILERFSAQQFPDLHSELNLSSLELGDSALYFCASRPGQNTDTQYFGPGTRLTVL.

CDR3 residues: CASSRLGAGTNNEQFF. The CDR3 DNA reads as TGTGCCAGCAGCCGACTGGGAGCAGGTACCAACAATGAGCAGTTCTTC. The rearrangement joins TRBV12-3 or TRBV12-4 to TRBJ2-1, with D perhaps TRBD2 (5 bases). The CDR3 sequence is 16 residues long. V dropped 6 bases and J dropped 5 bases, with 20 bases sitting between them.

This clonotype was counted many times. This sequence joins TRBV7-3 and TRBJ2-2; either TRBD1 or TRBD2 may supply D (6 bases each). CDR3 length: 15 amino acids. Between the trimmed V and J ends, which lost 2 bases and 6 bases, there was a span of 13 bases. Germline V gene lookup returns CDR1 SGHTA and CDR2 FQGTGA. CDR3 sequence: CASSLYGGPSGELFF. The CDR3 DNA reads TGTGCCAGCAGCTTATATGGGGGGCCCTCCGGGGAGCTGTTTTTT.

Ten or more counts support this clonotype. V is TRBV11-2 and J is TRBJ1-5, with D possibly matching TRBD1 (5 bases). The V gene's germline CDR1 is SGHAT and CDR2 FQNNGV. Trimming cost V 5 bases and J 3 bases, with 17 bases left between them. CDR3 length: 16 residues. CDR3 coding DNA: TGTGCCAGCAGCCCCCTGGGGGGGGAACACAATCAGCCCCAGCATTTT. Protein: CASSPLGGEHNQPQHF.

In this sample, this clonotype turned up many times. CDR3 loop: CASNGGPGQPQHF. The CDR3 nucleotides read TGTGCCAGCAACGGAGGCCCAGGCCAGCCCCAGCATTTT. The chain combines TRBV6-5 with TRBJ1-5, with D hard to call. Per germline, CDR1 MNHEY and CDR2 SVGAGI. The V gene lost 7 bases and the J gene lost 7 bases, with 14 bases spanning the gap. The CDR3 is 13 amino acids.

This clonotype was detected many times. The chain carries TRBV29-1 and TRBJ2-3; 10 bases fit TRBD1. V shed 3 bases, J shed 2 bases, and the junction held 8 bases outside the gene matches. CDR1 and CDR2 from the germline V gene are SQVTM and ANQGSEA. The CDR3 length is 16 residues. In DNA form, the CDR3 reads TGCAGCGTTGAGGGTGGACAGGGGGGTCACACAGATACGCAGTATTTT. This translates into CSVEGGQGGHTDTQYF.

This clonotype was seen ten or more times. The chain employs TRBV7-2 and TRBJ2-1, with D hard to call. The V gene lost 4 bases and the J gene lost 6 bases, with 7 bases spanning the gap. The germline V gene encodes CDR1 SGHTA and CDR2 FQGNSA. The CDR3 runs 12 residues. The CDR3 is CASSSAPNEQFF. The CDR3 region has the DNA TGTGCCAGCAGCTCAGCCCCCAATGAGCAGTTCTTC.

This clonotype was detected many times. The chain joins TRBV5-6 to TRBJ2-3; a weak D match, TRBD1 (7 bases). With 4 bases removed from V and 2 bases from J, the gap between germline ends came to 14 bases. Germline V gene data show CDR1 as SGHDT and CDR2 as YYEEEE. The CDR3 is 15 residues long. The CDR3 DNA follows: TGTGCCAGCAGCATTGGAGGGACAGCCACAGATACGCAGTATTTT. Translation: CASSIGGTATDTQYF.

This clonotype occurred many times. For the CDR3, the DNA is TGCAGTGCTAGAGATACAAATTATTCACCCCTCCACTTT. Amino acids: CSARDTNYSPLHF. V gene TRBV20-1 combines with J gene TRBJ1-6; no clear D. V gave up 0 bases and J gave up 8 bases, with 8 bases separating them. The CDR3 is made up of 13 amino acids. Germline assignment: CDR1 DFQATT and CDR2 SNEGSKA (reference sequence).